This T cell receptor beta chain was recorded in a study of blood T cells in healthy people across ages. Turning to the study itself: Every two T cells gave about one barcoded beta molecule via template switching.

The V gene's germline CDR1 is ENHRY and CDR2 SYGVKD. Trimming left V 0 bases short and J 5 bases short, with 10 bases between. The CDR3 length is 14 residues. The use of a sample-barcoded 5' primer and a J-beta primer mix characterized a second PCR of about 6 to 11 cycles. Each cDNA molecule received a tag from a template-switch adaptor that had 12 random nucleotides. TCRdb itself ran the 5' RACE reads through MiXCR, one entry per CDR3 protein. Found here are 380,000 or so distinct CDR3 sequences, more than 45% of them singletons; the top ten hold around 53%. V usage is TRBV10-3 and J usage is TRBJ2-5, with TRBD1 as a possible D gene (5 bases). This receptor was identified in a man aged 55 to 70 in good health. Sequencing was performed on blood. In DNA, the CDR3 is TGTGCCATCAGTGAGTCTACGACAGTTGAGACCCAGTACTTC. It is translated as CAISESTTVETQYF.